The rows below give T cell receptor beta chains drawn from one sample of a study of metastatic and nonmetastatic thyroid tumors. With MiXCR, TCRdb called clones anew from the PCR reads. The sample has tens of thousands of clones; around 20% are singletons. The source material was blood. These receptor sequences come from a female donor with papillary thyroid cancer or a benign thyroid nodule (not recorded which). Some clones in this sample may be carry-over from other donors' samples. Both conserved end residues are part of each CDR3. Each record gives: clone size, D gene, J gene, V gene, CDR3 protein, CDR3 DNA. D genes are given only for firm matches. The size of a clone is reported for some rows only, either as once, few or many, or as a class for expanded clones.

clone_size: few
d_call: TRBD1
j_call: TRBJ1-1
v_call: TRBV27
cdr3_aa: CASSPGTGAMNTEAFF
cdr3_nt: TGTGCCAGCAGTCCCGGGACAGGGGCAATGAACACTGAAGCTTTCTTT

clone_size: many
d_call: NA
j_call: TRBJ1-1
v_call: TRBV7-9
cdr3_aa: CASSHRTMDTEAFF
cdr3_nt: TGTGCCAGCAGCCATAGAACCATGGATACTGAAGCTTTCTTT

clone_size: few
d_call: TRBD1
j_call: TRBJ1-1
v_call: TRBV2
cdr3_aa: CASSGTGGQAFF
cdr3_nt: TGTGCCAGCAGTGGGACAGGGGGCCAAGCTTTCTTT

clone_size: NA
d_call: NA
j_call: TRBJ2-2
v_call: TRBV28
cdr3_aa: CASSGFPPQPNTGELFF
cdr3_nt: TGTGCCAGCAGTGGTTTCCCACCACAACCGAACACCGGGGAGCTGTTTTTT

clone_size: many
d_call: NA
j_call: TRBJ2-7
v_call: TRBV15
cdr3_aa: CATSSEAGSGYEQYF
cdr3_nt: TGTGCCACCAGCAGTGAGGCAGGTTCGGGATACGAGCAGTACTTC

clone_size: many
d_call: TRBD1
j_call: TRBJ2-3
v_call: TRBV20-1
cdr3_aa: CSARDPGQGGFADTRYF
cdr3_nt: TGCAGTGCTAGAGACCCGGGACAGGGTGGATTCGCAGATACGCGGTATTTT

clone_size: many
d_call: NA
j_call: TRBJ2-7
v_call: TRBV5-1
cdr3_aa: CASSLDKGEQYF
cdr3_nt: TGCGCCAGCAGCTTGGACAAGGGCGAGCAGTACTTC

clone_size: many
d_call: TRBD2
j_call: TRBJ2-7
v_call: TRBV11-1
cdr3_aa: CASSTKAGGPGYEQYF
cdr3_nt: TGTGCCAGCAGCACAAAAGCGGGAGGGCCGGGGTACGAGCAGTACTTC

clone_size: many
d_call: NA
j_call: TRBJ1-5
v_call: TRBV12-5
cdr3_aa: CASGSGPPGQPQHF
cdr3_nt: TGTGCTAGTGGTTCTGGACCCCCCGGGCAGCCCCAGCATTTT

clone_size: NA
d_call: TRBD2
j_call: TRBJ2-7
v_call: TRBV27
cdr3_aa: CAISFMASGSHEQYF
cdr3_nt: TGTGCAATCAGTTTTATGGCTAGCGGGAGCCATGAGCAGTACTTC

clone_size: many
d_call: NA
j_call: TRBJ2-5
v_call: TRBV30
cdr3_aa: CAWSGGPHQETQYF
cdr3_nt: TGTGCCTGGAGTGGGGGACCACACCAGGAGACCCAGTACTTC

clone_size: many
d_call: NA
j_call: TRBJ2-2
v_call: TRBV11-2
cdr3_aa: CASSFGGGVNTGELFF
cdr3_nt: TGTGCCAGCAGCTTTGGAGGGGGTGTGAACACCGGGGAGCTGTTTTTT